This T cell receptor (beta chain) was captured by sequencing in a study of CD8 T cells in ankylosing spondylitis. Study conclusions and caveats: Disease-linked clones were CD8+ and relatively rare in peripheral blood.

At least ten counts were recorded for this clonotype. The antigen is unknown. V was pared by 5 bases and J by 0 bases, with 23 bases between. Germline V gene lookup returns CDR1 DFQATT and CDR2 SNEGSKA (reference sequence). The CDR3 runs to 18 residues. Generation of TCR beta libraries employed quantitative 5'-RACE incorporating molecular barcodes. TCRdb ran MiXCR on the 5' RACE reads and lists one entry per CDR3 protein. The table has about 190,000 distinct CDR3 sequences, approximately 12% seen once; the top ten hold approximately 9.9%. This TCR was recovered from a female donor with ankylosing spondylitis or in good health (not recorded which). V usage is TRBV20-1 and J usage is TRBJ2-1; D could derive from TRBD1 or TRBD2 (5 bases each). The source material was blood, either unsorted or a sorted T cell fraction (not recorded which). In DNA form, the CDR3 reads TGCAGTGCTCCCCCCGGGACGTTTGGGCTAAGCTCCTACAATGAGCAGTTCTTC. Its protein is CSAPPGTFGLSSYNEQFF.